The rows below give T cell receptor beta chains drawn from one sample of a study of blood T cell repertoires in COVID-19. TCRdb's table, derived via immunoSEQ multiplex PCR, lists solely in-frame clones and lacks some. The sample contains tens of thousands of clones, approximately 80% of which appear only once. Sequencing input: peripheral blood. These receptors were obtained from a man older than 75 with acute or convalescent COVID-19. The CDR3 runs from the conserved cysteine through the conserved F or W. Fields, in order: J gene, D gene, V gene, clone size, CDR3 DNA, CDR3 protein. The D gene is left open where the match is weak. Only some rows state a clone size, as once, few, many or a class for expanded clones.

TRBJ1-5 - TRBV21-1 - TGTGCCAGCAGCATTTGGGGTGTGACAGCGAGCAATCAGCCCCAGCATTTT CASSIWGVTASNQPQHF
TRBJ2-2 TRBD1 TRBV13 many TGTGCCAGCAGCTTCGGGACAGGGATTGCCGGGGAGCTGTTTTTT CASSFGTGIAGELFF
TRBJ2-2 TRBD2 TRBV5-1 - TGCGCCAGCAGCTTGGAGGGACTAGCGGAAGTTGGGACCGGGGAGCTGTTTTTT CASSLEGLAEVGTGELFF
TRBJ2-3 TRBD1 TRBV7-3 - TGTGCCAGCAGCGAAGACAGGGGAAACACAGATACGCAGTATTTT CASSEDRGNTDTQYF
TRBJ2-1 - TRBV24-1 - TGTGCCACCAGTGACTTTAGCGGCAATGAGCAGTTCTTC CATSDFSGNEQFF
TRBJ2-7 - TRBV5-1 few TGCGCCAGCAGCTTATGGCAGGGTGGGGACGAGCAGTACTTC CASSLWQGGDEQYF
TRBJ1-4 - TRBV18 - TGTGCCAGCTCACCGTTAGGGGCCCCAAATGAAAAACTGTTTTTT CASSPLGAPNEKLFF
TRBJ2-1 - TRBV5-4 few TGTGCCAGCAGCTTGGGTCAGTTGCGGGGTTTTAATGAGCAGTTCTTC CASSLGQLRGFNEQFF
TRBJ1-1 - TRBV11-2 once TGTGCCAGCAGCTTAGAAGGCCGACAGCCCACTGAAGCTTTCTTT CASSLEGRQPTEAFF
TRBJ2-3 TRBD1 TRBV6-5 - TGTGCCAGCAGCACCGGGACAGGGTCATGGGATACGCAGTATTTT CASSTGTGSWDTQYF
TRBJ2-1 TRBD1 TRBV5-4 once TGTGCCAGCAGCTTGGCCGGGACAGGGGCTTGGAATGAGCAGTTCTTC CASSLAGTGAWNEQFF